This record covers a single TCR beta chain. The table came from immunoSEQ multiplex PCR; TCRdb's copy has only in-frame clones and leaves some out. The table includes fewer than 85,000 clones, roughly 90% detected once. These data originate in a study of T cell changes during pregnancy in multiple sclerosis. Trimming removed 1 base at V and 2 bases at J, with 6 bases between. The CDR3 spans 13 residues. Germline-derived CDR1 and CDR2 are SGHDT and YYEEEE. The chain links TRBV5-6 to TRBJ1-1, with D unresolved. The clonotype originates from a female donor with multiple sclerosis, enrolled in a pregnancy study. The source material was peripheral blood, sampled before pregnancy. CDR3 sequence reads: CASSLWRNTEAFF. As DNA, the CDR3 is TGTGCCAGCAGCTTGTGGAGAAACACTGAAGCTTTCTTT.